This paragraph reports one T cell receptor (beta chain). Its antigen is as yet unknown. The sample originates from a study of post-analysis software for immune sequencing data. General study findings and limits: Patients had higher frequencies than controls of roughly 5 TRBV segments, including TRBV5-6, TRBV5-1 and TRBV20-1.

Each TCR beta cDNA library carried unique molecular identifiers. TCRdb redid the calling of the PCR reads with MiXCR, one entry per CDR3 protein. The data show hundreds of thousands of distinct CDR3 sequences, approximately 57% seen once. This CDR3 comprises 14 residues. Trimming removed 4 bases at V and 2 bases at J, with 13 bases between. Germline lookup yields CDR1 SGHRS and CDR2 YFSETQ. The sequence was obtained from a girl aged 5 to 17 with multiple sclerosis. The chain is built from TRBV5-1 and TRBJ2-7; TRBD1 is a possible D gene (6 bases). Sequencing used blood. The CDR3 spells CASSRTESPYEQYF. In nucleotides, the CDR3 is TGCGCCAGCAGCCGGACAGAGAGTCCCTACGAGCAGTACTTC.